This TCR beta chain was captured in a study of tumor-infiltrating lymphocytes in localized non-small cell lung cancer (TCRdb year 2021). About the investigation overall: Patients whose samples were collected after neoadjuvant chemotherapy, as well as both smokers and never-smokers and several histologies, were included in the cohort. From each patient came resected tumor tissue plus uninvolved lung tissue from that same patient, and the uninvolved lung tissue was described as non-adjacent to the tumor. The same patients underwent several integrated assays, with TCR sequencing performed together with flow cytometry, multiplex immunofluorescence, RNA-seq, exome sequencing and proteomics. In total, the ICON cohort was made up of 150 surgical patients who had localized non-small cell lung cancer and whose tumors were resected. The paired tumor versus uninvolved lung comparison of immunoSEQ T-cell fraction included some 57 patients.

The immunoSEQ assay used for TCR sequencing gave the T-cell fraction in both tumor and uninvolved lung tissue. Processing in the source paper ran as follows. For survival analysis, patients were divided into high (upper tertile) and low (lower two tertiles) T-cell fraction groups, which were compared by log-rank test. Paired tumor versus uninvolved lung differences in T-cell fraction were tested with a signed-rank test. TCRdb mirrors the immuneACCESS table, restricted to in-frame sequences. Some clones are absent from its copies; in checked studies, under half trace to an unresolved V gene, and the reason for the others is unknown. Clone size and the V and J calls come from that table; the DNA yielded D and trimming. Present in this sample are about 21,000 clones, around 80% of which were seen just once. Together, the top ten hold around 3.5% of the sample. Measured from the cysteine to the phenylalanine, the CDR3 is 13 residues long. The DNA shown is the 39-base CDR3, in frame from base 1. A distance of 15 bases separates the germline ends of V and J, which lose 5 bases and 10 bases respectively.

Overall results and qualifications from the work: In line with immunofluorescence CD3 counts, TCRbeta sequencing supported higher T cell infiltration in tumors compared with uninvolved lung tissue. Because different pieces of the same tissue were used for different assays, technical variation could not be separated from intratumor heterogeneity. Since assay coverage differed from patient to patient depending on how much tissue was available, TCR sequencing was done for only a subset of the cohort. No difference in TCR-derived T-cell fraction was observed between the flow cytometry-defined immunotypes IM1 (good prognosis) and IM2 (poor prognosis). No association of tumor T-cell fraction from TCR sequencing with recurrence-free survival was found (p = 0.61).

Turning to this clone: The specificity of this receptor is unknown. The sample holds no much larger clone one base away, and base qualities are not on file.

ICON enrollment began in early 2016, and the last patient was enrolled in the second half of 2018. Fresh tumor and matched uninvolved tissue for in-depth immune analyses, including TCR sequencing, were collected from a subcohort of around 76 patients. DNA isolated from bulk tissue, without cell sorting, was used for TCR sequencing. The source material was lung tumor tissue. This TCR was recovered from a human donor with non-small cell lung cancer. Recombination joined TRBV5-3 with TRBJ1-4; there is no confident call for the D gene. Being an ORF, TRBV5-3 has a function that is uncertain. CDR3 reads: CARRPRIGRKLFF. The DNA is as follows: TGTGCCAGAAGGCCCCGGATTGGGAGAAAACTGTTTTTT.